The source of this T cell receptor beta chain is a study of CD8 T cells in ankylosing spondylitis. The study's findings and limits: Blood of patients with ankylosing spondylitis appeared to be characterized by a TCR beta motif of eight or nine highly homologous variants.

This CDR3 is built from 15 residues. Germline V gives CDR1 LNHDA, CDR2 SQIVND (reference sequence). With 6 bases clipped from V and 3 bases from J, the junction kept 8 bases outside the gene matches. In its sample, this clonotype was seen a few times. Its target is not known. Via MiXCR, TCRdb re-called the 5' RACE reads, giving one row per CDR3 protein. Counted here are under 450,000 distinct CDR3 sequences, 17% occurring once; the ten biggest clones make up 1%. Sequencing input: blood, either unsorted or a sorted T cell fraction (not recorded which). The TCR sequence derives from a male donor with ankylosing spondylitis. This chain joins TRBV19 and TRBJ1-5; 7 bases are a match to TRBD1. CDR3 in amino acids: CASSSTGRHNQPQHF. The CDR3 DNA reads TGTGCCAGTAGCTCGACAGGGCGTCACAATCAGCCCCAGCATTTT.